This T cell receptor (beta chain) was captured in a study of CD8 T cells in Susac syndrome. The TEMRA cells underwent FACS enrichment, while the CD8+ and CD4+ T cells underwent negative isolation. Random hexamers served to reverse transcribe roughly 0.5 to 1 ug RNA. TCRdb re-derived calls from the immunoSEQ multiplex PCR reads in MiXCR, one entry per CDR3 protein. There are about 200,000 distinct CDR3 sequences in the sample; nearly 95% occur only once, and 0.093% lies in the top ten. Germline CDR1 is MNHNY and CDR2 is SVGAGI (reference sequence). Trimming cost V 4 bases and J 11 bases, with 11 bases left between them. The CDR3 extends over 11 amino acids.

The sequenced sample consisted of CD4+ T cells from PBMCs. The chain employs TRBV6-6 and TRBJ1-2; D gene unclear. The TCR comes from a human donor with multiple sclerosis. The CDR3 sequence is CASSFPAEYTF. The CDR3 DNA follows: TGTGCCAGCAGTTTTCCGGCCGAATACACCTTC.